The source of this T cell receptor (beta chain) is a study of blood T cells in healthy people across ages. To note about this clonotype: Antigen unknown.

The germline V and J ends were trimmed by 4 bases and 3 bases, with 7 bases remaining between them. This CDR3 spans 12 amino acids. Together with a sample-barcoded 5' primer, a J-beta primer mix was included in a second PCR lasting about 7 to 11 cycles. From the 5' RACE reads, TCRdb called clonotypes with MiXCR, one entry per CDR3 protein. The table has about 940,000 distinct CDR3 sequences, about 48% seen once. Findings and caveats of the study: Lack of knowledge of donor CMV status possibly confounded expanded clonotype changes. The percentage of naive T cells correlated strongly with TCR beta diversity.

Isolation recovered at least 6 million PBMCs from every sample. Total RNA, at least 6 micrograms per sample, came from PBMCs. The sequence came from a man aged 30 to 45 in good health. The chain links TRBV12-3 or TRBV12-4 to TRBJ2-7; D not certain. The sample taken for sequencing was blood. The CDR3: CASSWGHYEQYF. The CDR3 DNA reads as TGTGCCAGCAGTTGGGGTCACTACGAGCAGTACTTC.